These 4 T cell receptor beta chains share one sample of origin, sequenced in a study of blood T cells in healthy people across ages. Next came a second PCR, run for roughly 6 to 11 cycles, which used a sample-barcoded 5' primer along with a J-beta primer mix. Each CDR3 protein gets one entry after TCRdb re-called the 5' RACE reads with MiXCR. Among 650,000 to 1,000,000 distinct CDR3 sequences listed, roughly 35% were seen once. The material sequenced was blood. Receptors were obtained from a man in his late teens or twenties in good health.

The chain combines TRBV4-1 with TRBJ1-1; 9 bases fit TRBD1. The germline V gene has CDR1 MGHRA and CDR2 YSYEKL. J lost 0 bases, V lost 2 bases, and 7 bases had no gene match. This CDR3 region has 17 residues. This chain's CDR3 is CASSQTGGRLMNTEAFF. CDR3 bases: TGCGCCAGCAGCCAAACAGGGGGCCGGCTTATGAACACTGAAGCTTTCTTT.

The chain recombines TRBV3-1 with TRBJ2-5, with a tentative D call TRBD1 (5 bases). Judging by the DNA end, TRBJ2-4 fits better; the J call may be wrong. This CDR3 region has 12 residues. Germline V gene lookup returns CDR1 LGHDT and CDR2 YNNKEL (reference sequence). For the CDR3, the DNA is TGTGCCAGCAGCCAAGAACAGGTCATTCAGTACTTC. This gives the protein CASSQEQVIQYF.

This chain uses TRBV30 with TRBJ2-2; D remains ambiguous. The CDR3 runs 14 residues. Germline assignment: CDR1 GTSNPN and CDR2 SVGIG (reference sequence). V was trimmed by 3 bases and J by 5 bases, leaving 13 bases between them. The CDR3 spells CAWSPTAWTGELFF. The CDR3, as DNA: TGTGCCTGGAGCCCGACCGCGTGGACCGGGGAGCTGTTTTTT.

Points on this clonotype: A much larger clone lies a single base off, so this may be a read error. CDR3 DNA sequence: TGTGCCAGCAGTTACTCCCTAGCGGGGGGCTACAATGAGCAGTACTTC. Encoded protein: CASSYSLAGGYNEQYF. V is TRBV6-5 and J is TRBJ2-7; 11 positions agree with TRBD2. This CDR3 comprises 16 residues. CDR1 and CDR2 from the germline V gene are MNHEY and SVGAGI. V was clipped by 0 bases and J by 7 bases; unmatched bases: 8.